The 20 T cell receptor beta chains given below trace back to one sample, sequenced in a study of multiple sclerosis patients with progressive multifocal leukoencephalopathy (dated by TCRdb to about 2019). The library was built by means of the immunoSEQ multiplex PCR assay. Not all clones reach the TCRdb copy of this immuneACCESS table, which keeps in-frame sequences only. Checked studies attribute under half of the gap to unresolved V genes and leave the rest unexplained. This sample gives more than 30,000 clones in total; around 90% of them show up just once. The ten most abundant clones make up around 6% of the sample. The time point label corresponds to: time of PML onset. The sample's treatment or condition label is to be understood as: on natalizumab therapy at sampling. The sequencing used PBMCs, collected from a patient treated with natalizumab. The receptors come from a woman between 40 and 55 years old with progressive multifocal leukoencephalopathy.

The chain combines TRBV27 with TRBJ1-6, with D maybe TRBD1 (5 bases). This CDR3 spans 13 amino acids. Germline CDR1 is MNHEY and CDR2 is SMNVEV (reference sequence). The V and J ends lost 4 bases and 7 bases respectively, with 8 bases between them. The DNA of the CDR3 is TGTGCCAGCAGTTCCCGGGGGAATTCACCCCTCCACTTT. Encoded protein: CASSSRGNSPLHF.

V usage is TRBV4-3 and J usage is TRBJ2-1, with 16 bases lining up with TRBD2. Per the germline V gene, CDR1 is LGHNA and CDR2 is YSLEER. V was pared by 3 bases and J by 7 bases, with 6 bases of the junction left unmatched. There are 17 residues in the CDR3. CDR3 sequence: CASSHGTSGRAGNEQFF. The CDR3 region has the DNA TGCGCCAGCAGCCACGGGACTAGCGGGAGGGCCGGTAATGAGCAGTTCTTC.

The chain links TRBV19 to TRBJ1-1; D is uncertain. Germline V gives CDR1 LNHDA, CDR2 SQIVND (reference sequence). Trimming shortened V by 5 bases and J by 0 bases, and 13 bases separated the two germline ends. CDR3 length equals 15 residues. The CDR3 reads CASSVQASMNTEAFF. The CDR3 DNA is TGTGCCAGTAGTGTACAAGCATCCATGAACACTGAAGCTTTCTTT.

In its sample, this clone was seen once. Here the CDR3 DNA reads TGTGCCAGCAGCGCGGACAGGGCCCGCGGCGGCTACACCTTC. Protein product: CASSADRARGGYTF. V gene TRBV7-2 combines with J gene TRBJ1-2, with TRBD1 matching over 8 bases. Trimming cost V 5 bases and J 8 bases; bases outside gene matches: 10. The CDR3 has 14 residues. In germline, CDR1 is SGHTA, CDR2 FQGNSA.

The chain links TRBV7-2 to TRBJ2-6, with a tentative D call TRBD2 (5 bases). Germline V CDR1 and CDR2: SGHTA, FQGNSA. This CDR3 is 16 amino acids long. Trimming shortened V by 5 bases and J by 0 bases, and 11 bases separated the two germline ends. Here the CDR3 reads CASSAAAGSGANVLTF. CDR3 coding DNA: TGTGCCAGCAGCGCCGCGGCGGGCTCTGGGGCCAACGTCCTGACTTTC.

V usage is TRBV4-1 and J usage is TRBJ1-1; possibly TRBD1 for D (5 bases). V was shortened by 4 bases and J by 4 bases, with 19 bases between the two germline ends. The CDR3 has 16 residues. CDR1 MGHRA and CDR2 YSYEKL come from the germline V gene. The CDR3: CASSPKPGGTGTEAFF. The CDR3 DNA sequence: TGCGCCAGCAGCCCCAAACCCGGGGGAACGGGCACTGAAGCTTTCTTT.

V usage is TRBV18 and J usage is TRBJ2-7; TRBD1 is a possible D gene (5 bases). The V and J ends lost 1 base and 7 bases respectively, with 5 bases between them. This CDR3 has 11 amino acids. The germline V gene has CDR1 KGHSH and CDR2 LQKENI. CDR3 coding DNA: TGTGCCAGCTCACCACAGGGGGAGCAGTACTTC. It codes for CASSPQGEQYF.

The gene calls are TRBV4-1 and TRBJ2-7; D is perhaps TRBD2 (5 bases). The germline CDR1 and CDR2 sequences are MGHRA and YSYEKL. V was shortened by 4 bases and J by 2 bases, with 21 bases between the two germline ends. CDR3 size: 17 residues. The CDR3 spells CASSPPRGLTGTYEQYF. The CDR3 coding sequence is TGCGCCAGCAGCCCCCCCCGCGGGCTTACGGGAACCTACGAGCAGTACTTC.

The rearrangement links TRBV27 to TRBJ1-2; D might be TRBD1 (5 bases). Looked up from germline, CDR1 is MNHEY and CDR2 is SMNVEV (reference sequence). V gave up 4 bases and J gave up 8 bases, with 14 bases separating them. The CDR3 has 13 amino acids. The chain's CDR3 is CASSSVRDVGYTF. The CDR3 DNA reads as TGTGCCAGCAGTTCAGTCCGGGACGTCGGCTACACCTTC.

The V and J genes are TRBV19 and TRBJ2-2; maybe TRBD1 (6 bases). V gave up 3 bases and J gave up 4 bases, with 9 bases separating them. Germline V lookup: CDR1 LNHDA, CDR2 SQIVND (reference sequence). CDR3 length: 14 residues. The CDR3 protein is CASSMWTATGELFF. CDR3 DNA: TGTGCCAGTAGTATGTGGACAGCCACCGGGGAGCTGTTTTTT. Full variable domain (missing parts from reference TRBV19 and TRBJ2-2): DGGITQSPKYLFRKEGQNVTLSCEQNLNHDAMYWYRQDPGQGLRLIYYSQIVNDFQKGDIAEGYSVSREKKESFPLTVTSAQKNPTAFYLCASSMWTATGELFFGEGSRLTVL.

The CDR3 reads CALAWTGGNQPQHF. The CDR3, as DNA: TGTGCCTTGGCATGGACAGGGGGCAATCAGCCCCAGCATTTT. This chain links TRBV30 with TRBJ1-5; TRBD1 matches at 9 bases. Trimming removed 7 bases from V and 2 bases from J; junction bases left unmatched: 6. The CDR3 sequence is 14 residues long. Germline CDR1 is GTSNPN and CDR2 is SVGIG (reference sequence).

This chain links TRBV6-5 with TRBJ2-7; 7 bases agree with TRBD2. Germline CDR1 and CDR2: MNHEY and SVGAGI. V was clipped by 2 bases and J by 6 bases; unmatched bases: 13. CDR3 length equals 16 residues. CDR3 loop: CASSYGGASGWSEQYF. CDR3 nucleotides: TGTGCCAGCAGTTACGGAGGTGCTAGCGGTTGGTCCGAGCAGTACTTC.

This chain connects TRBV2 to TRBJ1-2, with D possibly being TRBD1 (6 bases). The ends were cut back, 6 bases at V and 5 bases at J, with 16 bases in the middle. Per the germline V gene, CDR1 is SNHLY and CDR2 is FYNNEI. The length of the CDR3 is 14 residues. CDR3 region: CASRGGIEVYGYTF. CDR3 nucleotide sequence: TGTGCCAGCAGAGGGGGGATTGAAGTATATGGCTACACCTTC.

V and J are TRBV4-2 and TRBJ2-1; D is uncertain. Deletions cut 0 bases from V and 0 bases from J, with 12 bases between. This CDR3 has 17 residues. The V gene's germline CDR1 is LGHNA and CDR2 YNFKEQ. For the CDR3, the DNA is TGTGCCAGCAGCCAAGAAGTGGGCCGAAGCTCCTACAATGAGCAGTTCTTC. This codes for CASSQEVGRSSYNEQFF.

This clone was counted a few times. The chain links TRBV11-3 to TRBJ2-7, with 8 bases lining up with TRBD2. CDR1 SGHNT and CDR2 YENEEA come from the germline V gene. J gave up 5 bases and V 5 bases, and 14 bases lay outside the gene matches. The CDR3 has 16 amino acids. The CDR3 loop reads CASSPGGIKGRHEQYF. The CDR3 bases are TGTGCCAGCAGCCCGGGGGGGATTAAGGGTAGGCACGAGCAGTACTTC.

The chain is built from TRBV11-3 and TRBJ2-1; TRBD1 matches 8 bases. The CDR3 sequence is 13 residues long. After removal of 6 bases from V and 10 bases from J, the junction contained 8 bases not matched to a gene. Germline CDR1 and CDR2: SGHNT and YENEEA. In nucleotides, the CDR3 is TGTGCCAGCAGACCAGGACAGGGTGGGGAGCAGTTCTTC. Amino acid sequence: CASRPGQGGEQFF.

The table lists this clone with a few counts. This chain joins TRBV19 and TRBJ1-1, with D unclear. Germline assignment: CDR1 LNHDA and CDR2 SQIVND (reference sequence). The CDR3 runs 14 residues. Trimming removed 3 bases from V and 0 bases from J, with 8 bases in between. The CDR3 nucleotides are TGTGCCAGTAGTATGAAGCACATGAACACTGAAGCTTTCTTT. This gives the protein CASSMKHMNTEAFF.

Only a few counts were recorded for this clone. At the DNA level, this CDR3 is encoded by other sequences in the same sample as well. The V and J genes are TRBV5-1 and TRBJ2-2; TRBD1 or TRBD2 may be the D gene (5 bases each). Germline CDR1 and CDR2: SGHRS and YFSETQ. The CDR3 extends over 15 amino acids. V lost 0 bases and J 1 base, leaving 7 bases between the germline ends. The CDR3, as DNA: TGCGCCAGCAGCTTGGTGGGGGAGAACACCGGGGAGCTGTTTTTT. Protein product: CASSLVGENTGELFF.

J is TRBJ1-1 and V is TRBV19; 8 bases are shared with TRBD1. Unmatched junction bases numbered 5, after V lost 8 bases and J lost 3 bases. There are 13 residues in the CDR3. The germline V gene has CDR1 LNHDA and CDR2 SQIVND (reference sequence). The CDR3 loop reads CASRIQGDTEAFF. The DNA of the CDR3 is TGTGCCAGTCGGATACAGGGGGACACTGAAGCTTTCTTT.

This rearrangement joins TRBV28 to TRBJ1-4; D gene unclear. Germline assignment: CDR1 MDHEN and CDR2 SYDVKM. The CDR3 spans 11 residues. V lost 7 bases to trimming and J lost 4 bases, with 4 bases between them. CDR3 coding DNA: TGTGCCAGCAACAATAATGAAAAACTGTTTTTT. This encodes CASNNNEKLFF.